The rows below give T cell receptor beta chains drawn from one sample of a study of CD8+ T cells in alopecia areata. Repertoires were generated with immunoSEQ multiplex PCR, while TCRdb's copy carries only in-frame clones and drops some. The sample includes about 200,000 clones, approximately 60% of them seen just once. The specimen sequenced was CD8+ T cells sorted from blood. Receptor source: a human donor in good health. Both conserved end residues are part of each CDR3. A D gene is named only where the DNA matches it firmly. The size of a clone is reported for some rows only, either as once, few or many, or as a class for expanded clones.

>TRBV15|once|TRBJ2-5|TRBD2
CATSEVWSGGNRETQYF
TGTGCCACCAGCGAAGTTTGGTCGGGGGGAAACCGCGAGACCCAGTACTTC
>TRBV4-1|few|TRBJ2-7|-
CASSLQVSRYEQYF
TGCGCCAGCAGCCTACAGGTCTCTAGGTACGAGCAGTACTTC
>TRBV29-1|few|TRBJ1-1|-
CSVGLEFPEAFF
TGCAGCGTCGGACTAGAGTTCCCTGAAGCTTTCTTT
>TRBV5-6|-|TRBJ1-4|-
CASSLDATNEKLFF
TGTGCCAGCAGCTTGGATGCAACTAATGAAAAACTGTTTTTT
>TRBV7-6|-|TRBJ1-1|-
CASSTGQLNTEAFF
TGTGCCAGCAGCACCGGACAGTTGAACACTGAAGCTTTCTTT
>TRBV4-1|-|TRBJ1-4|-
CASSLPGETNEKLFF
TGCGCCAGCAGCCTTCCAGGGGAAACCAATGAAAAACTGTTTTTT
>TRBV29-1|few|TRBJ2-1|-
CSVPSYNEQFF
TGCAGCGTTCCTTCCTACAATGAGCAGTTCTTC
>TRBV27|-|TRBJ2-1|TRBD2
CASSPGTSGGFIYNEQFF
TGTGCCAGCAGTCCAGGGACTAGCGGGGGGTTCATCTACAATGAGCAGTTCTTC
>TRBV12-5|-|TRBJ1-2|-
CASGLRVMEGYTF
TGTGCTAGTGGTTTGCGAGTAATGGAGGGCTACACCTTC
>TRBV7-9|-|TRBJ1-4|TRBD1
CASRPDRGIVGKLFF
TGTGCCAGCAGACCAGACAGGGGGATAGTTGGAAAACTGTTTTTT
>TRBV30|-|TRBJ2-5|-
CAWSGSDRETQYF
TGTGCCTGGAGTGGGAGCGATCGGGAGACCCAGTACTTC
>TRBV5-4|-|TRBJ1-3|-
CASSSPGNTIYF
TGTGCCAGCAGCTCCCCTGGTAACACCATATATTTT
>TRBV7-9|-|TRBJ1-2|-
CASSLRVEAGMNHGYTF
TGTGCCAGCAGCTTAAGGGTTGAGGCGGGGATGAATCATGGCTACACCTTC
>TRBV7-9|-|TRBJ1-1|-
CASSSPQDPAYEAFF
TGTGCCAGCAGCTCCCCACAGGATCCCGCCTATGAAGCTTTCTTT
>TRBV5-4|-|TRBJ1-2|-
CASSPRDSYGYTF
TGTGCCAGCAGCCCCCGGGACTCTTATGGCTACACCTTC
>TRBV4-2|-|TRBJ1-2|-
CASSLGPGYTF
TGTGCCAGCAGCTTGGGACCCGGCTACACCTTC
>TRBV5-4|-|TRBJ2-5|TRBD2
CASSPGLAGTETQYF
TGTGCCAGCAGTCCCGGACTAGCGGGGACGGAGACCCAGTACTTC
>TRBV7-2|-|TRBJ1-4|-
CASSPRPYASNEKLFF
TGTGCCAGCAGCCCCCGCCCGTACGCGTCTAATGAAAAACTGTTTTTT
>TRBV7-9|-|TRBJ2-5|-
CASSPGLDQETQYF
TGTGCCAGCAGCCCGGGACTCGACCAAGAGACCCAGTACTTC